The present T cell receptor (beta chain) was sequenced within a study of OX40 agonist ivuxolimab in advanced cancers. About the investigation overall: Ivuxolimab was a fully human IgG2 agonistic monoclonal antibody targeting the costimulatory receptor OX40 (CD134). Intravenous ivuxolimab was administered to patients every 2 weeks at six dose levels: 0.01, 0.1, 0.3, 1.5, 3 and 10 mg/kg. Among the roughly 52 dose-escalation patients, some 20 had hepatocellular carcinoma, approximately 15 melanoma, 9 renal cell carcinoma and 9 head and neck cancer. In the dose-escalation cohort, more than 75% of patients were male, and the mean age was approximately 60 years, with a range of about 23 to 80. Prior anti-PD-1, anti-PD-L1 or anti-CTLA-4 therapy was permitted, and 40% to 50% of dose-escalation patients had received checkpoint inhibitors. Partial responses occurred in three dose-escalation patients, of whom one had hepatocellular carcinoma and two had cutaneous melanoma. The point of sequencing TCRbeta in the periphery was to test whether ivuxolimab changed TCR sequence diversity and drove clonal T-cell expansion. The paper reports the monotherapy dose-escalation portion (N ≈ 50 patients) of the phase I ivuxolimab trial.

Genomic DNA was extracted from sorted cells for sequencing of the TCRbeta CDR3 region. The immunoSEQ Assay was used to sequence the TCRbeta CDR3 regions. TCRdb took this table from immuneACCESS and kept in-frame rearrangements with V and J called. Such tables lack part of the clones; where checked against another copy, unresolved V genes explain under half of the gap, and the rest is unexplained. Across this sample there are approximately 70,000 clones, with 85% seen only once. The top ten clones comprise about 0.83% of the sample. As to this clone: The specificity of this receptor is unknown. Within one base of it there is no much larger clone, and no base qualities were kept.

The junction shows trimming of 7 bases on V and 0 bases on J, and the gene matches do not reach 8 bases of it. Including cysteine and phenylalanine, the CDR3 has 16 amino acids. Only CDR3 DNA remains: 48 bases, in frame from the first base. Sequences SNHLY (CDR1) and FYNNEI (CDR2) are obtained from the germline V gene. The investigation overall reported the following: Low levels of normalized T-cell clonal expansion were also seen in some nonresponding patients. In the 0.1-3.0 mg/kg groups, partial responders had among the lowest normalized peripheral clonal expansion, particularly in CD8+ T cells. After ivuxolimab, CD8+ T cells had more expanded clones than CD4+ T cells on average. Which antigens the clonally expanded peripheral T cells were specific for was not determined. At doses from 0.1 to 3.0 mg/kg, clonal expansion was seen in both CD4+ and CD8+ blood T cells between baseline and week 6.

The trial excluded patients who had a history of autoimmune disease or who were on systemic immunosuppression. In every dose cohort, peripheral blood was drawn for TCR sequencing at baseline, cycle 4 day 1, and cycle 7 day 1. Samples came from an open-label, multicenter, first-in-human phase I dose-escalation trial of ivuxolimab. Adults with locally advanced or metastatic melanoma, renal cell carcinoma, hepatocellular carcinoma or head and neck squamous cell carcinoma were enrolled in the trial. Before TCR sequencing, CD4+ T cells and CD8+ T cells from peripheral blood were sorted into separate populations.

This clonotype originated in an adult with an advanced solid tumor such as melanoma, head and neck, liver or kidney cancer. Here the sequenced sample was CD4+ or CD8+ T cells sorted from blood, taken in a trial of the OX40 agonist ivuxolimab. Recombination connected TRBV2 to TRBJ2-7, with 11 central nucleotides matching TRBD2. At the DNA level, the sequence is TGTGCCAGCACCCTAAACGGACTAGCGGGCTCCTACGAGCAGTACTTC. Translated, this gives CASTLNGLAGSYEQYF.